What follows are 22 T cell receptor beta chains derived from one specimen sequenced in a study of T cell repertoires in cytomegalovirus infection. Each CDR3 protein gets one entry after TCRdb re-called the reads with MiXCR. Of approximately 400,000 distinct CDR3 sequences listed, roughly a third are singletons. Sequencing was done on a sample of PBMCs. The receptors were sampled from a human donor in good health (CMV status not recorded). Some clones in this sample may be carry-over from other donors' samples.

This clonotype was picked up a small number of times. The chain uses TRBV28 and TRBJ1-1, with 8 bases identical to TRBD1. This CDR3 contains 14 residues. Germline values: CDR1 MDHEN, CDR2 SYDVKM. After removal of 7 bases from V and 6 bases from J, the junction contained 10 bases not matched to a gene. The CDR3 DNA is TGTGCCAGCATGCCCCCCAGGGGGCTGGCTGAAGCTTTCTTT. Its protein is CASMPPRGLAEAFF.

CDR3 coding DNA: TGTGCCAGCAGTGAAGGGGGGGAATCACCCCTCCACTTT. This codes for CASSEGGESPLHF. This sequence joins TRBV6-1 and TRBJ1-6; weak D call: TRBD1 (5 bases). Germline V gives CDR1 MNHNS, CDR2 SASEGT. This CDR3 has 13 residues. The V gene lost 1 base and the J gene lost 10 bases, with 8 bases spanning the gap.

This clonotype was counted between two and nine times. The chain is built from TRBV25-1 and TRBJ2-2; either TRBD1 or TRBD2 may supply D (5 bases each). The CDR3 totals 19 residues. Looked up from germline, CDR1 is MGHDK and CDR2 is SYGVNS. V was cut by 2 bases and J by 2 bases, with 21 bases left in between. CDR3 DNA: TGTGCCAGCAGTGAACACCCAGGTGGGACGGGGCATAACACCGGGGAGCTGTTTTTT. Translating gives CASSEHPGGTGHNTGELFF.

V and J are TRBV7-2 and TRBJ2-7; D gene ambiguous. The CDR3 loop spans 16 amino acids. Trimming shortened V by 0 bases and J by 6 bases, and 18 bases separated the two germline ends. Germline loops: CDR1 SGHTA, CDR2 FQGNSA. The CDR3 bases are TGTGCCAGCAGCTTAGCTCCCCCGGGCAAGAACGGCGAGCAGTACTTC. Translating it yields CASSLAPPGKNGEQYF.

This clonotype was found many times. The gene calls are TRBV7-2 and TRBJ2-5, with 10 bases matching TRBD1. CDR1 and CDR2 from the germline V gene are SGHTA and FQGNSA. There are 14 residues in the CDR3. The junction had 6 bases not matched to a gene; V was cut back by 8 bases and J by 3 bases. The CDR3 bases are TGTGCCAGCGGACCGGGACAGGGGAAAGAGACCCAGTACTTC. It yields the protein CASGPGQGKETQYF.

This clonotype was detected ten times or more. The CDR3 here is CALSEWQDNSPLHF. In DNA, the CDR3 is TGTGCCCTTTCAGAGTGGCAGGATAATTCACCCCTCCACTTT. V usage is TRBV6-1 and J usage is TRBJ1-6; D is unclear. Germline V gene sequence: CDR1 MNHNS, CDR2 SASEGT. Trimming removed 11 bases at V and 5 bases at J, with 16 bases between. The CDR3 is 14 amino acids.

This clonotype was observed a handful of times. The rearrangement uses TRBV7-3 and TRBJ2-1; 11 bases align to TRBD2. CDR3 length equals 19 residues. The V gene end was trimmed by 5 bases and the J gene end by 0 bases; junction bases not matched to a gene: 12. Germline CDR1 reads SGHTA; CDR2 reads FQGTGA. CDR3 DNA: TGTGCCAGCAGCCTCCTCGCTAGCGGGGGGACAAGCTCCTACAATGAGCAGTTCTTC. It specifies CASSLLASGGTSSYNEQFF.

This chain uses TRBV7-8 with TRBJ2-2; 9 bases are shared with TRBD2. The CDR3 is 19 amino acids. CDR1 is SGHVS and CDR2 is FQNEAQ in the germline V gene. With 0 bases clipped from V and 2 bases from J, the junction kept 10 bases outside the gene matches. The CDR3 sequence: CASSLAISGGEKNTGELFF. CDR3 nucleotides: TGTGCCAGCAGCTTAGCGATTAGCGGGGGCGAAAAAAACACCGGGGAGCTGTTTTTT.

As regards this clonotype: Just one base apart from a much larger clone, this may be a read error. The conserved closing phenylalanine or tryptophan is absent in this CDR3, likely reflecting a read error. This chain joins TRBV6-2 or TRBV6-3 and TRBJ2-1, with 10 positions matching TRBD1. CDR1 and CDR2 (germline): MNHEY, SVGEGT. The CDR3 runs to 13 residues. The CDR3 loop is CAVGTGVIVEQFV. CDR3 nucleotide sequence: TGTGCTGTCGGGACAGGGGTCATTGTTGAGCAGTTCGTC.

Of note for this clonotype: This may stem from a read error, because a much larger clone lies one nucleotide away. The V gene is TRBV15, the J gene TRBJ1-1, with D perhaps matching TRBD1 (5 bases). Trimming removed 5 bases from V and 1 base from J, with 5 bases in between. CDR1 is LNHNV, CDR2 YYDKDF, per germline (reference sequence). The CDR3 sequence is 12 residues long. CDR3 DNA sequence: TGTGCCACCAGCGGGGGGAACACTGAAGCTTTCTTT. It codes for CATSGGNTEAFF.

At least ten counts were recorded for this clonotype. The rearrangement uses TRBV7-6 and TRBJ2-5, with 14 positions matching TRBD2. The CDR3 sequence is 14 residues long. CDR1 SGHVS and CDR2 FNYEAQ come from the germline V gene. DNA of the CDR3: TGTGCATCGGGGACTAGCGGGGGCCAAGAGACCCAGTACTTC. Protein: CASGTSGGQETQYF.

This chain joins TRBV6-1 and TRBJ2-4; tentatively, D is TRBD1 or TRBD2 (5 bases each). This CDR3 has 15 amino acids. CDR1 and CDR2 from the germline V gene are MNHNS and SASEGT. V lost 5 bases and J 3 bases, leaving 14 bases between the germline ends. As DNA, the CDR3 is TGTGCCAGCAGTTCCCCCGGGACGGACAAAAACATTCAGTACTTC. Its protein product is CASSSPGTDKNIQYF.

This clonotype came up many times. The chain carries TRBV20-1 and TRBJ1-6, with TRBD1 matching 7 bases. CDR3 length equals 15 residues. The germline gives CDR1 DFQATT, CDR2 SNEGSKA (reference sequence). J gave up 5 bases and V 7 bases, and 11 bases lay outside the gene matches. The CDR3 sequence is CSVATYRGNNSPLHF. The CDR3 DNA reads as TGCAGTGTTGCAACTTACAGGGGTAATAATTCACCCCTCCACTTT.

CDR3 protein: CASSAKRGDNSYNEQFF. CDR3 nucleotide sequence: TGTGCCAGCAGCGCCAAGCGGGGCGACAATTCCTACAATGAGCAGTTCTTC. V usage is TRBV9 and J usage is TRBJ2-1; 7 bases align to TRBD2. CDR3 size: 17 residues. V trimming: 3 bases; J trimming: 1 base; junction bases outside the gene matches: 10. The germline V gene encodes CDR1 SGDLS and CDR2 YYNGEE. The entire variable domain, with the rest obtained from reference TRBV9 and TRBJ2-1, is as follows: DSGVTQTPKHLITATGQRVTLRCSPRSGDLSVYWYQQSLDQGLQFLIQYYNGEERAKGNILERFSAQQFPDLHSELNLSSLELGDSALYFCASSAKRGDNSYNEQFFGPGTRLTVL.

This chain links TRBV6-2 or TRBV6-3 with TRBJ2-1; D is uncertain. V shed 6 bases and J shed 7 bases, with 10 bases lying between them. The CDR3 loop spans 12 amino acids. Germline V gene lookup returns CDR1 MNHEY and CDR2 SVGEGT. CDR3 sequence (DNA): TGTGCCAGCAGGGCTGACCGGAATGAGCAGTTCTTC. Protein product: CASRADRNEQFF.

This clonotype appeared many times. The chain recombines TRBV7-6 with TRBJ2-2; 8 bases agree with TRBD1. The CDR3 has 15 amino acids. CDR1 and CDR2 (germline): SGHVS, FNYEAQ. Trimming cost V 5 bases and J 4 bases; bases outside gene matches: 6. CDR3 DNA sequence: TGTGCCAGCAGCCCAGGACAGGGAGGCACCGGGGAGCTGTTTTTT. It is translated as CASSPGQGGTGELFF.

This clonotype was recorded a few times. J is TRBJ1-1 and V is TRBV5-1; D unresolved. V lost 0 bases to trimming and J lost 6 bases, with 12 bases between them. The CDR3 covers 14 residues. The germline V gene encodes CDR1 SGHRS and CDR2 YFSETQ. The CDR3 protein is CASSLDNRRAEAFF. Written as DNA, the CDR3 is TGCGCCAGCAGCTTGGACAACCGTCGGGCTGAAGCTTTCTTT. The variable domain in full, with the rest retrieved from reference TRBV5-1 and TRBJ1-1, is KAGVTQTPRYLIKTRGQQVTLSCSPISGHRSVSWYQQTPGQGLQFLFEYFSETQRNKGNFPGRFSGRQFSNSRSEMNVSTLELGDSALYLCASSLDNRRAEAFFGQGTRLTVV.

This chain connects TRBV14 to TRBJ2-1; weak D call: TRBD2 (6 bases). Looked up from germline, CDR1 is SGHDN and CDR2 is FVKESK. The germline V and J ends were trimmed by 5 bases and 9 bases, with 11 bases remaining between them. This CDR3 comprises 12 residues. Here the CDR3 DNA reads TGTGCCAGCAGCAAACTAGCCGTTGAGCAGTTCTTC. Residues: CASSKLAVEQFF.

This clonotype has just a few counts. The chain is built from TRBV2 and TRBJ2-1; D call uncertain. The germline V and J ends were trimmed by 3 bases and 9 bases, with 9 bases remaining between them. CDR3 length: 12 residues. Germline assignment: CDR1 SNHLY and CDR2 FYNNEI. The CDR3 sequence: CASSEGIGEQFF. In DNA, the CDR3 is TGTGCCAGCAGTGAGGGGATTGGTGAGCAGTTCTTC. The complete variable domain, with remaining parts taken from reference TRBV2 and TRBJ2-1, reads EPEVTQTPSHQVTQMGQEVILRCVPISNHLYFYWYRQILGQKVEFLVSFYNNEISEKSEIFDDQFSVERPDGSNFTLKIRSTKLEDSAMYFCASSEGIGEQFFGPGTRLTVL.

This clonotype has only one observation. The V and J genes are TRBV6-2 or TRBV6-3 and TRBJ1-1, with D possibly being TRBD1 (5 bases). The V gene lost 10 bases and the J gene lost 5 bases, with 17 bases spanning the gap. This CDR3 is 13 amino acids long. CDR1 MNHEY and CDR2 SVGEGT come from the germline V gene. For the CDR3, the DNA is TGTGCCACCGGAGGGGTGGGAGGGACTGAAGCTTTCTTT. Translation: CATGGVGGTEAFF.

This clonotype was seen a handful of times. The chain couples TRBV11-2 to TRBJ1-2; TRBD1 aligns across 10 bases. Germline-derived CDR1 and CDR2 are SGHAT and FQNNGV. V lost 2 bases, J lost 3 bases, and 6 bases stayed unmatched. The CDR3 has 16 amino acids. DNA for the CDR3: TGTGCCAGCAGCTTATCCGGGACAGGGGCATACTATGGCTACACCTTC. Protein: CASSLSGTGAYYGYTF.

J is TRBJ2-1 and V is TRBV6-2 or TRBV6-3; D is uncertain. V was pared by 3 bases and J by 2 bases, with 8 bases between. The CDR3 covers 14 residues. Germline V gene data show CDR1 as MNHEY and CDR2 as SVGEGT. CDR3 region: CASSYEGPYNEQFF. In nucleotides, the CDR3 is TGTGCCAGCAGTTATGAAGGTCCCTACAATGAGCAGTTCTTC.